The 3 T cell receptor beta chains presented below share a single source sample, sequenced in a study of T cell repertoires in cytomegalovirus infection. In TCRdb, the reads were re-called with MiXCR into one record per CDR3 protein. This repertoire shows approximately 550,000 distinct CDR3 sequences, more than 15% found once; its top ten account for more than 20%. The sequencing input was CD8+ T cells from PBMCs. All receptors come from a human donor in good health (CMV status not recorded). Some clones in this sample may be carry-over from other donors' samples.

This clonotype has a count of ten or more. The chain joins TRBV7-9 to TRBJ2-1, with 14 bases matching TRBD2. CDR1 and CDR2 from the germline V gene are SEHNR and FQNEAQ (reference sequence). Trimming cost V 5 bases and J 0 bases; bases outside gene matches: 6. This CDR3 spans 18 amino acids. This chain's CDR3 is CASSVGTSGGSSYNEQFF. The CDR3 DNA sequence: TGTGCCAGCAGCGTCGGGACTAGCGGGGGAAGCTCCTACAATGAGCAGTTCTTC. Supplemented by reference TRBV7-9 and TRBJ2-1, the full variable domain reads DTGVSQNPRHKITKRGQNVTFRCDPISEHNRLYWYRQTLGQGPEFLTYFQNEAQLEKSRLLSDRFSAERPKGSFSTLEIQRTEQGDSAMYLCASSVGTSGGSSYNEQFFGPGTRLTVL.

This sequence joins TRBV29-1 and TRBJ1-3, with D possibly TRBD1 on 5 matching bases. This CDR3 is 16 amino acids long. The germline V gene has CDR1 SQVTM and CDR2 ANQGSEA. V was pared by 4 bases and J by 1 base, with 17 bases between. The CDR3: CSVVGKQEWSGNTIYF. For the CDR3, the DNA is TGCAGCGTTGTGGGTAAACAGGAATGGTCTGGAAACACCATATATTTT.

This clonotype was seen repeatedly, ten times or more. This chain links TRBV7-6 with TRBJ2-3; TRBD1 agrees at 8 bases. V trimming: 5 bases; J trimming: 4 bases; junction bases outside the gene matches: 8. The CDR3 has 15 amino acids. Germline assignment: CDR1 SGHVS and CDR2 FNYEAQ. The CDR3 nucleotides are TGTGCCAGCAGCGGATACAGGGGGGCGGCAGATACGCAGTATTTT. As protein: CASSGYRGAADTQYF.